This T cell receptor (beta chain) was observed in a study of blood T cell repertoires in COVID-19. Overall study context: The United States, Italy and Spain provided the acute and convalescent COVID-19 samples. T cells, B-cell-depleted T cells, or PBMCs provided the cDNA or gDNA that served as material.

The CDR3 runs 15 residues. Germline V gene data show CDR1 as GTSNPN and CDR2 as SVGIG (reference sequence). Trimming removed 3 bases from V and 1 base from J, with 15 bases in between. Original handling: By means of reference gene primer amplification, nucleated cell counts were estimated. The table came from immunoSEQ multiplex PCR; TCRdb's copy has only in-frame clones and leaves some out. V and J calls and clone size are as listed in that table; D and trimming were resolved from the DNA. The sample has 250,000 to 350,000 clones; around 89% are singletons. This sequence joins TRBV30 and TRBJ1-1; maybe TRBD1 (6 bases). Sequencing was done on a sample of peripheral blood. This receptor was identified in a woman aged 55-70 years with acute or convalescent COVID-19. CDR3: CAWSPNSRGNTEAFF. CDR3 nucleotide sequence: TGTGCCTGGAGCCCGAATTCCAGGGGGAACACTGAAGCTTTCTTT.